This paragraph reports one T cell receptor (beta chain). Its specificity is not known. These data come from a study of CD8+ T cells in alopecia areata. Study-wide results and caveats: In patients, TCRs were shared less clearly than in mice, and HLA may possibly be involved.

CDR1 and CDR2 from the germline V gene are GTSNPN and SVGIG (reference sequence). This CDR3 spans 11 amino acids. V was pared by 3 bases and J by 5 bases, with 8 bases between. Treatment reported: oral pan-JAK inhibitor, 5-10 mg twice daily. RNA was isolated and reverse transcribed to cDNA, the sequencing template. Profiling relied on immunoSEQ multiplex PCR, and the TCRdb table lists in-frame clones only, not all of them. The repertoire holds a few hundred thousand clones, with 35% to 45% as singletons. V and J are TRBV30 and TRBJ2-7; tentative D call: TRBD1 (6 bases). This sequence was found in a human donor with alopecia areata. Sequences were derived from CD4+ T cells sorted from blood, sampled at roughly week 30, from a patient treated with tofacitinib. In DNA form, the CDR3 reads TGTGCCTGGAGGACAGGTGACGAGCAGTACTTC. Translated, it gives CAWRTGDEQYF.